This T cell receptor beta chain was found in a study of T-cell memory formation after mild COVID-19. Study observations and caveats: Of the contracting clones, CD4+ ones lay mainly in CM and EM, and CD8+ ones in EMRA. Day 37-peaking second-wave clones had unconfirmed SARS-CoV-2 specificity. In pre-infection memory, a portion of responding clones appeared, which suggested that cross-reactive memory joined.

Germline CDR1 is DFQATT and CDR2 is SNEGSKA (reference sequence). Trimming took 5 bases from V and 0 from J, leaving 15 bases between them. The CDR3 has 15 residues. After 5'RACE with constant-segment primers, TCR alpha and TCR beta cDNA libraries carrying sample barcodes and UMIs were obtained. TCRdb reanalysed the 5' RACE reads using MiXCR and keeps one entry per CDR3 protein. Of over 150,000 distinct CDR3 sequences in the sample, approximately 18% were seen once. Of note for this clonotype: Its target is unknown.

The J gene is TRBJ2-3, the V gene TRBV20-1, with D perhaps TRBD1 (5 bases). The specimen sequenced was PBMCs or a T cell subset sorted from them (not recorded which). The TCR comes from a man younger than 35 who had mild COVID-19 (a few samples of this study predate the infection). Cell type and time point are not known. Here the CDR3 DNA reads TGCAGTGCTGGTGGGGCCGGACGGAGCACAGATACGCAGTATTTT. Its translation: CSAGGAGRSTDTQYF.